Listed here are 26 T cell receptor beta chains from one sample, sequenced in a study of identical twins. TCRdb fed the 5' RACE reads into MiXCR, producing one record per CDR3 protein. The profile shows around 1.7 million distinct CDR3 sequences, about 32% of them singletons. Material: cord blood. The receptors originated from a newborn girl in good health.

This clonotype was seen only a few times. DNA of the CDR3: TGCAGTGCCCGGACTAGCGCCCTGCCAAACCAGTTCTTC. As protein: CSARTSALPNQFF. The chain is built from TRBV20-1 and TRBJ2-1; 9 bases line up with TRBD2. The V and J ends lost 6 bases and 13 bases, in that order; junction bases with no gene match: 13. CDR1 DFQATT and CDR2 SNEGSKA come from the germline V gene (reference sequence). CDR3 length equals 13 residues.

Ten or more counts support this clonotype. The chain has TRBV27 and TRBJ1-5; D remains unclear. This CDR3 comprises 15 residues. The V gene's germline CDR1 is MNHEY and CDR2 SMNVEV (reference sequence). Deletions cut 2 bases from V and 0 bases from J, with 8 bases between. The CDR3 is CASSLATDSNQPQHF. In DNA, the CDR3 is TGTGCCAGCAGTTTAGCGACGGATAGCAATCAGCCCCAGCATTTT.

This chain connects TRBV7-9 to TRBJ2-1; D gene unclear. V lost 5 bases, J lost 9 bases, and 11 bases lay in between. This CDR3 comprises 12 residues. Germline lookup yields CDR1 SEHNR and CDR2 FQNEAQ (reference sequence). For the CDR3, the DNA is TGTGCCAGCAGCCCCCTCCGGGCTGAGCAGTTCTTC. It yields the protein CASSPLRAEQFF. Drawing the rest from reference TRBV7-9 and TRBJ2-1, the complete variable domain is DTGVSQNPRHKITKRGQNVTFRCDPISEHNRLYWYRQTLGQGPEFLTYFQNEAQLEKSRLLSDRFSAERPKGSFSTLEIQRTEQGDSAMYLCASSPLRAEQFFGPGTRLTVL.

This clonotype was counted only a few times. The CDR3 region is CSASRSGDEQYF. CDR3 coding DNA: TGCAGTGCTAGTCGGTCCGGGGACGAGCAGTACTTC. The genes are TRBV20-1 and TRBJ2-7; tentatively, D is TRBD2 (5 bases). CDR1 and CDR2 from the germline V gene are DFQATT and SNEGSKA (reference sequence). CDR3 length: 12 residues. V was clipped by 3 bases and J by 5 bases, with 11 bases between them.

V and J are TRBV7-7 and TRBJ2-7, with TRBD2 matching over 7 bases. The J call may not be correct, given that the DNA end is closer to TRBJ2-5. Per germline, CDR1 SSHAT and CDR2 FNYEAQ (reference sequence). This CDR3 is built from 15 residues. The CDR3 DNA is TGTGTTAGCAGCTTGGGGGACTACCGTCGCGAGACCCAGTACTTC. It yields the protein CVSSLGDYRRETQYF.

The rearrangement links TRBV3-1 to TRBJ1-2, with D perhaps matching TRBD1 (5 bases). The length of the CDR3 is 16 residues. Germline V gives CDR1 LGHDT, CDR2 YNNKEL (reference sequence). Trimming shortened V by 4 bases and J by 5 bases, and 20 bases separated the two germline ends. CDR3 sequence (DNA): TGTGCCAGCAGCCCTCATTGGGACTCCTTAGGTTATGGCTACACCTTC. It specifies CASSPHWDSLGYGYTF.

This chain uses TRBV10-3 with TRBJ2-3, with TRBD1 matching over 7 bases. V trimming: 4 bases; J trimming: 0 bases; junction bases outside the gene matches: 4. The CDR3 contains 15 residues. Germline CDR1 is ENHRY and CDR2 is SYGVKD. CDR3: CAISAGTVSTDTQYF. The CDR3 nucleotides read TGTGCCATCAGTGCCGGGACAGTTAGCACAGATACGCAGTATTTT.

For the CDR3, the DNA is TGCAGCGTGAACGGAGGGGCTTTCTTT. This codes for CSVNGGAFF. The rearrangement uses TRBV29-1 and TRBJ1-1; no reliable D call. The CDR3 spans 9 residues. The V and J ends lost 6 bases and 11 bases respectively, with 10 bases between them. From germline, CDR1 is SQVTM and CDR2 ANQGSEA. Full variable domain (remainder filled in from reference TRBV29-1 and TRBJ1-1): SAVISQKPSRDICQRGTSLTIQCQVDSQVTMMFWYRQQPGQSLTLIATANQGSEATYESGFVIDKFPISRPNLTFSTLTVSNMSPEDSSIYLCSVNGGAFFGQGTRLTVV.

V is TRBV5-1 and J is TRBJ2-5; possible D gene TRBD1, 7 bases. The V and J ends lost 7 bases and 2 bases respectively, with 21 bases between them. CDR1 is SGHRS and CDR2 is YFSETQ in the germline V gene. The CDR3 is made up of 16 amino acids. CDR3 nucleotides: TGCGCCAGCGGCTGGAAGACAGGGACTGTACAAGAGACCCAGTACTTC. This sequence encodes CASGWKTGTVQETQYF.

This chain uses TRBV5-1 with TRBJ2-7, with 8 positions matching TRBD1. The CDR3 is 15 amino acids. V lost 4 bases, J lost 7 bases, and 13 bases stayed unmatched. CDR1 is SGHRS and CDR2 is YFSETQ in the germline V gene. The CDR3 DNA reads TGCGCCAGCAGCATGTGGACAGGGTGGTACAATGAGCAGTACTTC. Its translation is CASSMWTGWYNEQYF.

This clonotype was seen only a few times. This chain uses TRBV28 with TRBJ1-5; 7 bases agree with TRBD1. The CDR3 extends over 15 amino acids. CDR1 and CDR2 (germline): MDHEN, SYDVKM. The V and J ends lost 5 bases and 7 bases, in that order; junction bases with no gene match: 11. CDR3 in DNA: TGTGCCAGCAGTCCCACCGACAGGGTTAGGCAGCCCCAGCATTTT. Its protein product is CASSPTDRVRQPQHF.

The chain couples TRBV20-1 to TRBJ2-7; no clear D gene. CDR1 and CDR2 from the germline V gene are DFQATT and SNEGSKA (reference sequence). V shed 3 bases and J shed 7 bases, with 19 bases lying between them. The CDR3 covers 14 residues. The CDR3 DNA reads as TGCAGTGCTAGGTATCCGGAACGGTACAATGAGCAGTACTTC. As protein: CSARYPERYNEQYF.

The chain uses TRBV6-1 and TRBJ1-5; the D gene is possibly TRBD1 (5 bases). With 6 bases removed from V and 2 bases from J, the gap between germline ends came to 11 bases. Germline assignment: CDR1 MNHNS and CDR2 SASEGT. This CDR3 is built from 14 residues. This chain's CDR3 is CASRGTARNQPQHF. The CDR3, as DNA: TGTGCCAGCAGGGGGACCGCCCGCAATCAGCCCCAGCATTTT.

This rearrangement joins TRBV12-3 or TRBV12-4 to TRBJ2-3; D possibly corresponds to TRBD1 (6 bases). The CDR3 length is 15 residues. With 5 bases removed from V and 9 bases from J, the gap between germline ends came to 21 bases. CDR3 sequence (DNA): TGTGCCAGCAGTCCTCAGTCCAACAGGGTCGGCACGCAGTATTTT. This encodes CASSPQSNRVGTQYF.

The sample holds a few counts of this clonotype. The CDR3 is CAISEFLGADTQYF. CDR3 sequence (DNA): TGTGCCATCAGTGAGTTTTTGGGGGCAGATACGCAGTATTTT. The chain recombines TRBV10-3 with TRBJ2-3, with D possibly called TRBD1 or TRBD2 (5 bases each). Germline-derived CDR1 and CDR2 are ENHRY and SYGVKD. The CDR3 has 14 amino acids. V was cut by 1 base and J by 4 bases, with 9 bases left in between.

The CDR3 region is CSARRGGNKNIQYF. The CDR3 DNA reads TGCAGTGCTAGACGCGGGGGGAACAAAAACATTCAGTACTTC. The chain combines TRBV20-1 with TRBJ2-4; TRBD2 agrees at 8 bases. The CDR3 covers 14 residues. Germline trimming cut 2 bases from V and 3 bases from J; bases unmatched to any gene: 3. From germline, CDR1 is DFQATT and CDR2 SNEGSKA (reference sequence).

The sample holds a few counts of this clonotype. The chain uses TRBV11-2 and TRBJ2-5; D possibly corresponds to TRBD2 (5 bases). The CDR3 runs to 16 residues. V gave up 1 base and J gave up 1 base, with 13 bases separating them. CDR1 and CDR2 (germline): SGHAT, FQNNGV. Written as DNA, the CDR3 is TGTGCCAGCAGCTTAGGGCTCTCTCGGGGCCAAGAGACCCAGTACTTC. It yields the protein CASSLGLSRGQETQYF.

This clonotype was counted ten times or more. The chain employs TRBV7-2 and TRBJ2-3; TRBD2 agrees at 9 bases. CDR3 length: 16 amino acids. V trimming: 2 bases; J trimming: 2 bases; junction bases outside the gene matches: 5. Germline V gives CDR1 SGHTA, CDR2 FQGNSA. Written as DNA, the CDR3 is TGTGCCAGCAGCTTAACGGGACTAGCCAACACAGATACGCAGTATTTT. It yields the protein CASSLTGLANTDTQYF.

The V call is TRBV10-3, the J call TRBJ1-6, with no clear D. Per germline, CDR1 ENHRY and CDR2 SYGVKD. Trimming stripped 2 bases from V and 0 bases from J, with 5 bases between. This CDR3 contains 15 residues. CDR3 sequence reads: CAISEVNSYNSPLHF. Here the CDR3 DNA reads TGTGCCATCAGTGAGGTCAACTCCTATAATTCACCCCTCCACTTT.

The rearrangement uses TRBV7-9 and TRBJ2-7; D unresolved. CDR3 length: 14 residues. Trimming cost V 1 base and J 3 bases, with 10 bases left between them. Germline lookup yields CDR1 SEHNR and CDR2 FQNEAQ (reference sequence). CDR3 sequence: CASSLGSPRYEQYF. The CDR3 nucleotides read TGTGCCAGCAGCTTAGGGTCTCCGCGCTACGAGCAGTACTTC. Variable domain in full (rest from reference TRBV7-9 and TRBJ2-7): DTGVSQNPRHKITKRGQNVTFRCDPISEHNRLYWYRQTLGQGPEFLTYFQNEAQLEKSRLLSDRFSAERPKGSFSTLEIQRTEQGDSAMYLCASSLGSPRYEQYFGPGTRLTVT.

Concerning this clonotype: With a much larger clone just one base away, this may be a read error. V gene TRBV10-3 combines with J gene TRBJ2-4; 12 nucleotides align to TRBD1. The CDR3 runs to 13 residues. V gave up 10 bases and J gave up 13 bases; unmatched junction bases: 11. Germline V gene sequence: CDR1 ENHRY, CDR2 SYGVKD. The CDR3 region has the DNA TGTGCCACAACCGGGACAGGGGGCAATGAGCAGTACTTC. It specifies CATTGTGGNEQYF.

This sequence joins TRBV20-1 and TRBJ2-1, with 11 bases matching TRBD2. The CDR3 loop spans 14 amino acids. The germline V gene encodes CDR1 DFQATT and CDR2 SNEGSKA (reference sequence). Trimming removed 2 bases from V and 12 bases from J; junction bases left unmatched: 9. The CDR3 DNA follows: TGCAGTGCTAGAACGCCCGGGACTAGCGGAGGGCAGTTCTTC. Its translation is CSARTPGTSGGQFF.

This clonotype was picked up a small number of times. This sequence joins TRBV9 and TRBJ2-1, with 11 bases identical to TRBD1. V was clipped by 1 base and J by 10 bases; unmatched bases: 7. The CDR3 is 15 residues long. Germline CDR1 and CDR2: SGDLS and YYNGEE. DNA of the CDR3: TGTGCCAGCAGCGTAAAGGACAGGGGGCGTAGCGAGCAGTTCTTC. Protein sequence: CASSVKDRGRSEQFF.

The V and J genes are TRBV3-1 and TRBJ1-2, with D perhaps matching TRBD1 (6 bases). The germline V gene encodes CDR1 LGHDT and CDR2 YNNKEL (reference sequence). The CDR3 sequence is 14 residues long. Between the trimmed V and J ends, which lost 4 bases and 4 bases, there was a span of 13 bases. This CDR3 is CASSPLRGLYGYTF. For the CDR3, the DNA is TGTGCCAGCAGCCCCCTCAGGGGTCTCTATGGCTACACCTTC.

The chain employs TRBV28 and TRBJ1-4; 9 nucleotides agree with TRBD1. The V and J ends lost 5 bases and 8 bases, in that order; junction bases with no gene match: 6. CDR1 is MDHEN, CDR2 SYDVKM, per germline. This CDR3 region has 14 residues. The CDR3 DNA sequence: TGTGCCAGCAGTCCCCGGGACAGGGCCGAAAAACTGTTTTTT. Amino acid sequence: CASSPRDRAEKLFF.

This clonotype was seen once. The chain links TRBV12-3 or TRBV12-4 to TRBJ1-2; TRBD1 might be the D (6 bases). V gave up 0 bases and J gave up 8 bases, with 10 bases separating them. This CDR3 region has 13 residues. CDR3 in amino acids: CASSLAGGVGYTF. The CDR3 nucleotides are TGTGCCAGCAGTTTAGCCGGGGGCGTAGGCTACACCTTC.